This TCR beta chain was profiled in a study of cytomegalovirus exposure and HLA in healthy donors. Whole-study results and caveats: Accounts indicate the classifier identified cytomegalovirus status with strong specificity and sensitivity. Rare TCR sequences predominated, though certain public TCRs were found in many donors.

The CDR3 totals 11 residues. The germline V gene has CDR1 SQVTM and CDR2 ANQGSEA. V was clipped by 7 bases and J by 7 bases; unmatched bases: 2. Researchers ran the PCR with 60 Vbeta and 13 Jbeta primers. Measured with immunoSEQ multiplex PCR; TCRdb has only the in-frame clones, and not every one. The table shows under 200,000 clones, with roughly 80% occurring only once. Of note for this clone: Its antigen is unidentified.

Sequencing input: PBMCs. This sequence joins TRBV29-1 and TRBJ1-2, with TRBD1 matching over 11 bases. The source of this sequence is a woman aged 40 to 49 in good health and CMV-seropositive. This chain's CDR3 is CSAGQGAGYTF. For the CDR3, the DNA is TGCAGCGCTGGACAGGGGGCTGGCTACACCTTC.